This entry lists 2 T cell receptor beta chains sequenced from one sample in a study of blood T cell repertoires in COVID-19. Sequenced by immunoSEQ multiplex PCR; TCRdb stores in-frame clones only, minus some. The table includes 250,000 to 400,000 clones, 90% detected once. What was sequenced was peripheral blood. The receptor source for this set is a woman between 25 and 40 years old with COVID-19, enrolled during active disease.

CDR3 sequence reads: CASNRLGQGQGPYEQYF. The CDR3 nucleotides read TGTGCCAGCAACAGACTCGGGCAGGGTCAGGGCCCCTACGAGCAGTACTTC. The chain is built from TRBV11-2 and TRBJ2-7; D possibly corresponds to TRBD1 (5 bases). From germline, CDR1 is SGHAT and CDR2 FQNNGV. The CDR3 has 17 residues. V lost 7 bases and J 2 bases, leaving 24 bases between the germline ends.

The chain has TRBV24-1 and TRBJ1-4; D is perhaps TRBD1 (5 bases). CDR3 length: 15 residues. Trimming cost V 3 bases and J 10 bases, with 17 bases left between them. Looked up from germline, CDR1 is KGHDR and CDR2 is SFDVKD. The CDR3 sequence is CATSDGGGGRGKLFF. CDR3 in DNA: TGTGCCACCAGTGATGGGGGTGGAGGGAGAGGAAAACTGTTTTTT.